This entry lists 8 T cell receptor beta chains sequenced from one sample in a study of OX40 agonist ivuxolimab in advanced cancers. Repertoires were generated with immunoSEQ multiplex PCR, while TCRdb's copy carries only in-frame clones and drops some. The data contain about 90,000 clones, 75% to 90% of them singletons. This material consisted of CD4+ or CD8+ T cells sorted from blood, taken in a trial of the OX40 agonist ivuxolimab. The receptors were gathered from an adult with an advanced solid tumor such as melanoma, head and neck, liver or kidney cancer.

The chain links TRBV10-2 to TRBJ2-3; 13 bases agree with TRBD2. Germline CDR1 reads WSHSY; CDR2 reads SAAADI. The CDR3 covers 15 residues. Germline trimming cut 8 bases from V and 5 bases from J; bases unmatched to any gene: 7. The CDR3 region has the DNA TGCGCCAGCGATGGACTAGCGGGAGTGTTAGATACGCAGTATTTT. It is translated as CASDGLAGVLDTQYF.

V and J are TRBV7-8 and TRBJ1-6; D not resolved. This CDR3 has 15 amino acids. Germline CDR1 reads SGHVS; CDR2 reads FQNEAQ. Trimming shortened V by 1 base and J by 5 bases, and 9 bases separated the two germline ends. The CDR3 region is CASSLVAENNSPLHF. CDR3 DNA: TGTGCCAGCAGCTTAGTCGCAGAAAATAATTCACCCCTCCACTTT.

A remark on this clone: In the same sample, other DNA sequences code for this CDR3. The chain has TRBV9 and TRBJ2-7, with D hard to call. The CDR3 consists of 11 residues. Germline loops: CDR1 SGDLS, CDR2 YYNGEE. Trimming took off 0 bases at V and 4 bases at J, with 2 bases between the two ends. DNA for the CDR3: TGTGCCAGCAGCGTAGGATACGAGCAGTACTTC. Amino acid sequence: CASSVGYEQYF.

V usage is TRBV16 and J usage is TRBJ2-1, with TRBD2 matching 9 bases. V shed 2 bases and J 4 bases; nucleotides not matched to a gene: 12. Looked up from germline, CDR1 is KGHSY and CDR2 is FQNENV. The CDR3 extends over 18 amino acids. As DNA, the CDR3 is TGTGCCAGCAGCCAAATGAGATTGACTAGCGGTACTTACAATGAGCAGTTCTTC. It yields the protein CASSQMRLTSGTYNEQFF.

The chain recombines TRBV11-2 with TRBJ2-2, with TRBD2 matching 9 bases. The CDR3 consists of 17 residues. With V trimmed by 5 bases and J by 4 bases, 11 bases remained unmatched. Germline lookup yields CDR1 SGHAT and CDR2 FQNNGV. In DNA form, the CDR3 reads TGTGCCAGCAGCCCAGCCGGCGGGAGGGCCGGCACCGGGGAGCTGTTTTTT. Amino acid sequence: CASSPAGGRAGTGELFF.

With regard to this clone: Sequence at one end of the junction differs from germline and may be a read error. This rearrangement joins TRBV7-7 to TRBJ2-7; 7 bases align to TRBD1. The CDR3 is made up of 15 amino acids. Germline V gene sequence: CDR1 SSHAT, CDR2 FNYEAQ (reference sequence). The CDR3 region is CASSIGTESTDEQYF. CDR3 DNA: TGTGCTAGCAGCATCGGGACAGAGTCCACTGACGAGCAGTACTTC.

CDR3 sequence: CAWSPAGPYEQYF. The CDR3 DNA sequence: TGTGCCTGGAGTCCCGCGGGTCCCTACGAGCAGTACTTC. The V and J genes are TRBV30 and TRBJ2-7, with D tentatively TRBD2 (5 bases). The germline V gene encodes CDR1 GTSNPN and CDR2 SVGIG (reference sequence). This CDR3 spans 13 amino acids. V lost 2 bases and J 2 bases, leaving 10 bases between the germline ends.

The chain joins TRBV6-5 to TRBJ1-1, with 7 bases matching TRBD1. The J segment lost 5 bases and the V segment lost 0 bases, leaving 9 bases of the junction unmatched. CDR1 is MNHEY, CDR2 SVGAGI, per germline. The CDR3 contains 16 residues. CDR3 nucleotide sequence: TGTGCCAGCAGTTACTCAAGCGTACAGGGGAGGACTGAAGCTTTCTTT. It encodes CASSYSSVQGRTEAFF.